This TCR beta chain was captured in a study of blood T cell repertoires in COVID-19. This CDR3 spans 11 amino acids. V was cut by 6 bases and J by 7 bases, with 9 bases left in between. Germline CDR1 MNHEY, CDR2 SVGAGI. Produced via immunoSEQ multiplex PCR; TCRdb's table is partial and in-frame only. The sample has about 180,000 clones, roughly 84% seen once. This TCR derives from a man aged 55 to 70 who had recovered from COVID-19. The rearrangement uses TRBV6-5 and TRBJ1-1; unclear D gene. Sequencing used PBMCs or T cells enriched from blood (not recorded which). Here the CDR3 DNA reads TGTGCCAGCAGCGGACTGCATGAAGCTTTCTTT. As protein: CASSGLHEAFF.